The 32 T cell receptor beta chains in this list originate from one sample, sequenced in a study of blood T cell repertoires in COVID-19. Repertoires were generated with immunoSEQ multiplex PCR, while TCRdb's copy carries only in-frame clones and drops some. The repertoire holds approximately 210,000 clones, with around 88% as singletons. Material for sequencing was PBMCs or T cells enriched from blood (not recorded which). The receptors were sampled from a woman in her forties or fifties with acute COVID-19.

The chain joins TRBV2 to TRBJ2-3, with TRBD2 matching 13 bases. The J segment lost 4 bases and the V segment lost 4 bases, leaving 14 bases of the junction unmatched. The CDR3 is made up of 19 amino acids. The V gene's germline CDR1 is SNHLY and CDR2 FYNNEI. The CDR3 nucleotides read TGTGCCAGCAGTGTGAAGACTAGCGGGAGGCCCAGGATCGCAGATACGCAGTATTTT. This codes for CASSVKTSGRPRIADTQYF.

This chain joins TRBV5-5 and TRBJ2-5; D perhaps matches TRBD2 (6 bases). Germline CDR1 SGHKS, CDR2 YYEKEE (reference sequence). The CDR3 totals 16 residues. V lost 1 base and J 2 bases, leaving 15 bases between the germline ends. CDR3 residues: CASSLNPTGTQETQYF. The CDR3 DNA sequence: TGTGCCAGCAGCTTGAACCCAACTGGGACTCAAGAGACCCAGTACTTC.

The rearrangement links TRBV27 to TRBJ1-2; possibly TRBD1 for D (5 bases). The CDR3 has 13 residues. Germline assignment: CDR1 MNHEY and CDR2 SMNVEV (reference sequence). V was clipped by 8 bases and J by 8 bases, with 18 bases between them. CDR3 DNA: TGTGCCAGCTGCAGGGAAGGGTCGTGGGGCTACACCTTC. Its protein product is CASCREGSWGYTF.

This chain uses TRBV7-6 with TRBJ2-1, with TRBD2 identical over 13 bases. CDR3 length: 18 amino acids. Germline assignment: CDR1 SGHVS and CDR2 FNYEAQ. V trimming: 6 bases; J trimming: 0 bases; junction bases outside the gene matches: 8. The DNA for the CDR3 is TGTGCCAGCAGTTCCACTAGCGGGAGGGCCCTCTCCTACAATGAGCAGTTCTTC. Translating gives CASSSTSGRALSYNEQFF.

The chain joins TRBV9 to TRBJ2-1; 14 bases line up with TRBD2. J lost 4 bases, V lost 3 bases, and 9 bases had no gene match. The CDR3 is 18 residues long. Germline values: CDR1 SGDLS, CDR2 YYNGEE. CDR3 in amino acids: CASSAPPRLAGGYNEQFF. The CDR3, as DNA: TGTGCCAGCAGCGCTCCCCCGAGACTAGCGGGAGGGTACAATGAGCAGTTCTTC. Full variable domain (rest looked up from reference TRBV9 and TRBJ2-1): DSGVTQTPKHLITATGQRVTLRCSPRSGDLSVYWYQQSLDQGLQFLIQYYNGEERAKGNILERFSAQQFPDLHSELNLSSLELGDSALYFCASSAPPRLAGGYNEQFFGPGTRLTVL.

CDR3 loop: CACSAGEVKTQYF. CDR3 sequence (DNA): TGTGCCTGTAGCGCGGGAGAGGTGAAGACCCAGTACTTC. The V and J genes are TRBV30 and TRBJ2-5; TRBD2 aligns across 7 bases. Germline values: CDR1 GTSNPN, CDR2 SVGIG (reference sequence). The CDR3 sequence is 13 residues long. J was trimmed by 6 bases and V by 6 bases; bases with no gene match: 10.

Only one count was recorded for this clone. V gene TRBV10-3 combines with J gene TRBJ1-1; 8 nucleotides agree with TRBD1. Losses at the gene ends were 3 bases for V and 4 bases for J; bases not matched to a gene: 1. Germline loops: CDR1 ENHRY, CDR2 SYGVKD. The CDR3 runs to 13 residues. The CDR3 DNA sequence: TGTGCCATCAGTGATACAGGGGGCACTGAAGCTTTCTTT. Encoded protein: CAISDTGGTEAFF.

The CDR3 bases are TGTGCCAGCAGCCAAGTAAGACAGGGTGGGGATGAGCAGTTCTTC. It is translated as CASSQVRQGGDEQFF. The chain recombines TRBV4-2 with TRBJ2-1; 7 bases align to TRBD1. The junction had 8 bases not matched to a gene; V was cut back by 1 base and J by 8 bases. CDR3 length equals 15 residues. Germline V gene sequence: CDR1 LGHNA, CDR2 YNFKEQ.

The chain links TRBV11-3 to TRBJ2-7; TRBD2 agrees at 7 bases. This CDR3 is 14 amino acids long. The germline V gene has CDR1 SGHNT and CDR2 YENEEA. V lost 2 bases and J lost 5; bases outside the gene matches: 6. In DNA, the CDR3 is TGTGCCAGCAGCTTAAGGGGAGGGAGCGACGAGCAGTACTTC. It yields the protein CASSLRGGSDEQYF. The full variable domain, its missing parts supplied by reference TRBV11-3 and TRBJ2-7, is EAGVVQSPRYKIIEKKQPVAFWCNPISGHNTLYWYLQNLGQGPELLIRYENEEAVDDSQLPKDRFSAERLKGVDSTLKIQPAELGDSAVYLCASSLRGGSDEQYFGPGTRLTVT.

This clone showed up many times. This chain's CDR3 is CASSLQTGTSGTWAYNEQFF. As DNA, the CDR3 is TGTGCCAGCAGCCTCCAAACCGGGACTAGCGGGACCTGGGCCTACAATGAGCAGTTCTTC. The chain carries TRBV9 and TRBJ2-1; 13 nucleotides align to TRBD2. The CDR3 runs 20 residues. J gave up 2 bases and V 4 bases, and 15 bases lay outside the gene matches. Germline V gene lookup returns CDR1 SGDLS and CDR2 YYNGEE.

This clone was observed a handful of times. The chain uses TRBV6-5 and TRBJ2-7; tentative D call: TRBD1 (6 bases). V was trimmed by 6 bases and J by 5 bases, leaving 11 bases between them. Per the germline V gene, CDR1 is MNHEY and CDR2 is SVGAGI. The CDR3 length is 12 residues. CDR3 residues: CASRSTGNEQYF. CDR3 in DNA: TGTGCCAGCAGGTCGACAGGAAACGAGCAGTACTTC.

The CDR3: CASSFSGRSGPDEKLFF. Written as DNA, the CDR3 is TGTGCCAGTTCCTTCTCGGGGAGGTCAGGGCCAGATGAAAAACTGTTTTTT. J is TRBJ1-4 and V is TRBV19; perhaps TRBD1 as D (5 bases). Per the germline V gene, CDR1 is LNHDA and CDR2 is SQIVND (reference sequence). The CDR3 spans 17 residues. Between the trimmed V and J ends, which lost 8 bases and 6 bases, there was a span of 25 bases.

V gene TRBV21-1 combines with J gene TRBJ1-2. TRBV21-1 is assigned pseudogene status. The CDR3 runs 16 residues. The CDR3 DNA is TGTGCCAGCAGCATACGCCTAATCGAAGAGAACTATGGCTACACCTTC. Protein sequence: CASSIRLIEENYGYTF.

This rearrangement joins TRBV5-1 to TRBJ2-3; TRBD2 aligns across 7 bases. This CDR3 has 17 residues. Germline V gene sequence: CDR1 SGHRS, CDR2 YFSETQ. J gave up 3 bases and V 0 bases, and 10 bases lay outside the gene matches. The CDR3 loop is CASSLATVTGGTDTQYF. CDR3 nucleotide sequence: TGCGCCAGCAGCTTGGCCACCGTTACGGGAGGAACAGATACGCAGTATTTT.

CDR3: CASSLYGTRITDTQYF. In nucleotides, the CDR3 is TGTGCCAGCAGTTTATACGGGACTAGAATTACAGATACGCAGTATTTT. J is TRBJ2-3 and V is TRBV27; TRBD2 matches 8 bases. CDR3 size: 16 residues. Germline V gene sequence: CDR1 MNHEY, CDR2 SMNVEV (reference sequence). V gave up 1 base and J gave up 3 bases; unmatched junction bases: 6.

The J gene is TRBJ2-1, the V gene TRBV7-2, with 13 bases fitting TRBD2. The germline V gene has CDR1 SGHTA and CDR2 FQGNSA. The junction had 4 bases not matched to a gene; V was cut back by 5 bases and J by 6 bases. The CDR3 is made up of 15 amino acids. CDR3 in DNA: TGTGCCAGCAGCCCGAGGACTAGCGGGAGCAATGAGCAGTTCTTC. Translating gives CASSPRTSGSNEQFF.

J is TRBJ1-1 and V is TRBV5-1; TRBD1 is a possible D gene (5 bases). Germline V gene sequence: CDR1 SGHRS, CDR2 YFSETQ. The V and J ends lost 0 bases and 1 base respectively, with 7 bases between them. This CDR3 contains 14 residues. In DNA form, the CDR3 reads TGCGCCAGCAGCTTGGAAGGGGCGAACACTGAAGCTTTCTTT. It specifies CASSLEGANTEAFF.

The gene calls are TRBV7-2 and TRBJ1-3; D is uncertain. The germline V gene has CDR1 SGHTA and CDR2 FQGNSA. The CDR3 runs to 16 residues. V was cut by 1 base and J by 4 bases, with 14 bases left in between. The CDR3 here is CASSLDPNPGGNTIYF. The DNA for the CDR3 is TGTGCCAGCAGCTTAGACCCCAACCCGGGGGGAAACACCATATATTTT.

The V and J genes are TRBV10-1 and TRBJ1-4, with 10 bases identical to TRBD1. V lost 7 bases, J lost 8 bases, and 7 bases stayed unmatched. Germline V gene data show CDR1 as WNHNN and CDR2 as SYGVQD (reference sequence). CDR3 length equals 14 residues. CDR3 sequence (DNA): TGCGCCAGCACACCGGGACAGGGGTGCGAAAAACTGTTTTTT. Amino acids: CASTPGQGCEKLFF.

The V and J genes are TRBV5-1 and TRBJ2-7; 11 bases are a match to TRBD1. This CDR3 region has 16 residues. Trimming removed 4 bases from V and 0 bases from J; junction bases left unmatched: 6. Germline V gene data show CDR1 as SGHRS and CDR2 as YFSETQ. CDR3 DNA: TGCGCCAGCAGCGCGGGACAGGGGGTATTCTCCTACGAGCAGTACTTC. It codes for CASSAGQGVFSYEQYF.

This clone came up once. V gene TRBV2 combines with J gene TRBJ2-3; weak D call: TRBD2 (6 bases). The V and J ends lost 4 bases and 4 bases respectively, with 12 bases between them. CDR3 length: 14 amino acids. Germline V CDR1 and CDR2: SNHLY, FYNNEI. CDR3 sequence (DNA): TGTGCCAGCAGTGTGGAGGGGACGCCAGATACGCAGTATTTT. This encodes CASSVEGTPDTQYF.

The chain employs TRBV2 and TRBJ1-1; 9 bases are a match to TRBD1. V shed 5 bases and J 6 bases; nucleotides not matched to a gene: 7. Germline CDR1 and CDR2: SNHLY and FYNNEI. The CDR3 runs 14 residues. This CDR3 reads CASSRRTGDAEAFF. The DNA for the CDR3 is TGTGCCAGCAGTAGACGGACAGGGGATGCTGAAGCTTTCTTT.

The chain uses TRBV5-8 and TRBJ2-3; 16 bases are a match to TRBD2. Germline V gives CDR1 SGHTS, CDR2 YDEGEE. Trimming cost V 3 bases and J 3 bases; bases outside gene matches: 1. The CDR3 runs to 16 residues. The CDR3 DNA follows: TGTGCCAGCAGCTCGGGACTAGCGGGAGGGACAGATACGCAGTATTTT. The encoded protein is CASSSGLAGGTDTQYF. The variable domain in full, completed from reference TRBV5-8 and TRBJ2-3, reads EAGVTQSPTHLIKTRGQQATLRCSPISGHTSVYWYQQALGLGLQFLLWYDEGEERNRGNFPPRFSGRQFPNYSSELNVNALELEDSALYLCASSSGLAGGTDTQYFGPGTRLTVL.

V gene TRBV6-2 or TRBV6-3 combines with J gene TRBJ2-2; 14 bases are shared with TRBD2. The germline V gene has CDR1 MNHEY and CDR2 SVGEGT. The junction had 7 bases not matched to a gene; V was cut back by 2 bases and J by 2 bases. The CDR3 totals 19 residues. CDR3 in amino acids: CASSYGTSGSNRNTGELFF. The CDR3, as DNA: TGTGCCAGCAGTTACGGGACTAGCGGGAGTAATCGCAACACCGGGGAGCTGTTTTTT.

The V call is TRBV7-3, the J call TRBJ2-7; possible D gene TRBD2, 6 bases. The CDR3 covers 16 residues. Trimming removed 0 bases at V and 0 bases at J, with 12 bases between. CDR1 SGHTA and CDR2 FQGTGA come from the germline V gene. CDR3 coding DNA: TGTGCCAGCAGCTTAACGCCTAGCGCGAGCTCCTACGAGCAGTACTTC. Encoded protein: CASSLTPSASSYEQYF.

The CDR3 DNA sequence: TGTGCCAGCAGCTTAAGGGGTAGGGGGCGGGGAGATACGCAGTATTTT. This encodes CASSLRGRGRGDTQYF. The chain is built from TRBV11-2 and TRBJ2-3; the D gene is possibly TRBD1 (7 bases). This CDR3 region has 16 residues. Trimming pared 2 bases from V and 5 bases from J, leaving 17 bases between. CDR1 SGHAT and CDR2 FQNNGV come from the germline V gene.

V gene TRBV28 combines with J gene TRBJ2-5, with D perhaps TRBD2 (5 bases). Germline CDR1 is MDHEN and CDR2 is SYDVKM. Trimming cost V 5 bases and J 5 bases, with 12 bases left between them. The CDR3 totals 13 residues. This chain's CDR3 is CASSTGSRETQYF. The CDR3 nucleotides read TGTGCCAGCAGTACGGGGTCCAGGGAGACCCAGTACTTC.

The J gene is TRBJ2-7, the V gene TRBV18; 14 bases align to TRBD2. The CDR3 extends over 17 amino acids. After removal of 3 bases from V and 2 bases from J, the junction contained 6 bases not matched to a gene. Germline lookup yields CDR1 KGHSH and CDR2 LQKENI. The CDR3 is CASSPGTSGSSPYEQYF. Written as DNA, the CDR3 is TGTGCCAGCTCACCTGGGACTAGCGGGAGTAGTCCCTACGAGCAGTACTTC.

This clone came up once. The chain employs TRBV6-5 and TRBJ1-5, with a weak D call TRBD1 (5 bases). Looked up from germline, CDR1 is MNHEY and CDR2 is SVGAGI. V was pared by 6 bases and J by 0 bases, with 12 bases between. The CDR3 length is 15 residues. DNA for the CDR3: TGTGCCAGCAGAGACAGTAGTTATAGCAATCAGCCCCAGCATTTT. It codes for CASRDSSYSNQPQHF.

This chain uses TRBV6-5 with TRBJ1-4; D possibly corresponds to TRBD1 (5 bases). Trimming shortened V by 5 bases and J by 4 bases, and 11 bases separated the two germline ends. This CDR3 region has 14 residues. The germline gives CDR1 MNHEY, CDR2 SVGAGI. CDR3 nucleotide sequence: TGTGCCAGCAGTCGGGGGGAGCTTAATGAAAAACTGTTTTTT. Protein sequence: CASSRGELNEKLFF.

The rearrangement joins TRBV14 to TRBJ1-3; unclear D gene. CDR3 length: 15 amino acids. Germline CDR1 reads SGHDN; CDR2 reads FVKESK. The V end was cut by 4 bases, the J end by 2 bases, with 12 bases between. The CDR3 loop reads CASSLWRGTGNTIYF. The CDR3, as DNA: TGTGCCAGCAGCCTGTGGCGGGGAACTGGAAACACCATATATTTT.

The rearrangement links TRBV15 to TRBJ1-1; D is uncertain. The germline V gene has CDR1 LNHNV and CDR2 YYDKDF (reference sequence). The CDR3 has 12 residues. With 6 bases removed from V and 4 bases from J, the gap between germline ends came to 9 bases. The CDR3 bases are TGTGCCACCAGGGGGAGCGGCACTGAAGCTTTCTTT. This encodes CATRGSGTEAFF.